The clone carrying this T cell receptor beta chain was detected ten times or more. Its antigen is unidentified. This specimen belongs to a study of CD8+CD57+ T cells in acquired aplastic anemia. Trimming stripped 0 bases from V and 5 bases from J, with 14 bases between. Germline V lookup: CDR1 SGHRS, CDR2 YFSETQ. This CDR3 is built from 15 residues. Study observations and caveats: For CD8+ Simpson's diversity, patients and controls showed no significant difference.

CDR3 and TCR beta VDJ profiling relied on genomic DNA as the template. A single record per CDR3 protein comes from TCRdb applying MiXCR to the reads. The sample has about 160,000 distinct CDR3 sequences, 35% to 55% seen once. The gene calls are TRBV5-1 and TRBJ1-1, with D perhaps TRBD1 (5 bases). The sequencing sample was made of sorted CD4+, CD8+, or CD8+CD57+ T cells (not recorded which) from PBMCs. This TCR derives from a human donor in good health. CDR3 amino acids: CASSLAGRADTEAFF. CDR3 DNA: TGCGCCAGCAGCTTGGCTGGCAGGGCTGATACTGAAGCTTTCTTT.